The T cell receptor beta chain described here comes from a study of control samples from healthy donors and cancer patients (dated by TCRdb to the early 2020s). With regard to this clone: The target of this receptor is not known. No base-level quality is on record; no much larger clone is a single base apart.

Measured from the cysteine to the phenylalanine, the CDR3 is 12 residues long. CDR3 DNA is the only sequence kept; it has 36 bases, read in frame from the first base. V sheds 4 bases and J sheds 5 bases, leaving 9 bases between their ends. Libraries were prepared through the immunoSEQ multiplex PCR assay. TCRdb's version of the immuneACCESS table is confined to in-frame rearrangements and falls short of the full clone set. An unresolved V gene accounts for under half of the shortfall where checked; the remainder is of unknown origin. This sample holds about 160,000 clones; 96% were observed only once. The ten largest clones add up to under 1.2% of the sample.

The sample taken for sequencing was blood. This TCR derives from a woman between 25 and 40 years old in good health. The chain couples TRBV12-3 or TRBV12-4 to TRBJ2-7; perhaps TRBD2 is the D gene, with 6 bases matching. The DNA sequence follows: TGTGCCAGCAGTTGGGGGGACGACGAGCAGTACTTC. This translates into CASSWGDDEQYF.